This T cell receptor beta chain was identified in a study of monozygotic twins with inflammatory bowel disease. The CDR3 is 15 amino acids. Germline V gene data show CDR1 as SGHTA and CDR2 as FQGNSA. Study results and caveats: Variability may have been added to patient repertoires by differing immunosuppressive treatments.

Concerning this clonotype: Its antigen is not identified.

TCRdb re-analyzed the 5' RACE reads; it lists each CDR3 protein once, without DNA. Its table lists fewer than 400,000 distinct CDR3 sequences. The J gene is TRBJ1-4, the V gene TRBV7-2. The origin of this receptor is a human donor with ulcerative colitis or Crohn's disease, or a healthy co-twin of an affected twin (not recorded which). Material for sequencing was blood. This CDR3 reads CASSAVSSSNEKLFF.